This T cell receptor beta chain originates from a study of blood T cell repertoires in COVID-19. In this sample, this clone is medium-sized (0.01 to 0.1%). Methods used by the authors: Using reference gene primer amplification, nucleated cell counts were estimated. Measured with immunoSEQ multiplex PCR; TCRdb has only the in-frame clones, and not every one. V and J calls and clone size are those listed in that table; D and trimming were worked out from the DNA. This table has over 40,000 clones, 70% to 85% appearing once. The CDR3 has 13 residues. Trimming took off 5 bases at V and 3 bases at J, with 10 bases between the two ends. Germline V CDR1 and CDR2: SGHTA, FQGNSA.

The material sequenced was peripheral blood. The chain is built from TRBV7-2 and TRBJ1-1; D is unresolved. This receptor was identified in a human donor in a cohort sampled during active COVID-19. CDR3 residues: CASSPSGYTEAFF. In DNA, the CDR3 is TGTGCCAGCAGCCCGAGCGGGTACACTGAAGCTTTCTTT.